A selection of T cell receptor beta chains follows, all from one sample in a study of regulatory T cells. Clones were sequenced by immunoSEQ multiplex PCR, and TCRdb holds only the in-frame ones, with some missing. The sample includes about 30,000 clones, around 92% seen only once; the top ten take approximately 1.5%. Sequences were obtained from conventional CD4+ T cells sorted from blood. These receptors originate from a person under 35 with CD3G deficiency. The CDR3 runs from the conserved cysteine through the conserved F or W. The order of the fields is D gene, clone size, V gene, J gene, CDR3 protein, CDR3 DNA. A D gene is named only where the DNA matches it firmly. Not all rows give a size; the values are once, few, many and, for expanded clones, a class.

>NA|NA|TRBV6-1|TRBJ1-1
CASSEWTEAEAFF
TGTGCCAGCAGTGAATGGACCGAAGCTGAAGCTTTCTTT
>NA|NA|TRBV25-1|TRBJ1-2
CASSLPHGEGGYTF
TGTGCCAGCTCCCTGCCCCACGGGGAAGGGGGCTACACCTTC
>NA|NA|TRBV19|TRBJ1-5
CASSIEHQGYQPQHF
TGTGCCAGTAGTATAGAACACCAGGGTTATCAGCCCCAGCATTTT
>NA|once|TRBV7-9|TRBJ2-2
CASSRKTGELFF
TGTGCCAGCAGCCGAAAGACCGGGGAGCTGTTTTTT
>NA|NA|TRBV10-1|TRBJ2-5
CASISDGQRTQYF
TGCGCCAGCATCTCCGACGGCCAACGGACCCAGTACTTC
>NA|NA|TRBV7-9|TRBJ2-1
CASSPPRGKGGNEQFF
TGTGCCAGCAGCCCCCCGCGGGGTAAGGGTGGGAATGAGCAGTTCTTC
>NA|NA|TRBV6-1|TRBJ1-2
CASSEVRDTIYGYTF
TGTGCCAGCAGTGAAGTAAGGGACACGATTTATGGCTACACCTTC
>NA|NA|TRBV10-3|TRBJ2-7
CASGAGSYEQYF
TGTGCCAGCGGAGCGGGCTCCTACGAGCAGTACTTC
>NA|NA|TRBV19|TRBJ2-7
CASSITVSHEQYF
TGTGCCAGTAGTATAACAGTTTCCCACGAGCAGTACTTC
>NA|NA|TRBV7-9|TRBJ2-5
CASSLGQNLPNSLETQYF
TGTGCCAGCAGCTTAGGACAGAATCTCCCTAATTCGCTAGAGACCCAGTACTTC
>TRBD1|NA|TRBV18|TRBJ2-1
CASSPLGQVRNEQFF
TGTGCCAGCTCACCACTAGGACAGGTCCGCAATGAGCAGTTCTTC
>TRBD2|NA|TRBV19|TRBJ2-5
CASSMGTGTRPQETQYF
TGTGCCAGTAGTATGGGGACCGGGACTAGACCCCAAGAGACCCAGTACTTC
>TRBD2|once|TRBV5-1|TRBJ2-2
CASSLVSGATTGELFF
TGCGCCAGCAGCTTGGTTAGCGGGGCTACCACCGGGGAGCTGTTTTTT
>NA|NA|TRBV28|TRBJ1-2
CASTPSGGVYGYTF
TGTGCCAGCACACCCTCTGGGGGGGTCTATGGCTACACCTTC
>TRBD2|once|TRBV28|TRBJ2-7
CASSLAGGRERGEQYF
TGTGCCAGCAGTTTAGCCGGCGGGAGGGAACGCGGGGAGCAGTACTTC
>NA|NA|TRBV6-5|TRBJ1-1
CASSYSPGTEAFF
TGTGCCAGCAGTTACTCCCCAGGCACTGAAGCTTTCTTT
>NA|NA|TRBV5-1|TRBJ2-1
CASSLVSGYSYNEQFF
TGCGCCAGCAGCTTGGTTAGCGGTTACTCCTACAATGAGCAGTTCTTC
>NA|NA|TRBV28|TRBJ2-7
CASSLTGSYEQYF
TGTGCCAGCAGTTTAACAGGGTCCTACGAGCAGTACTTC
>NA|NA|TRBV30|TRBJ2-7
CAWSRGPYEQYF
TGTGCCTGGAGCAGGGGCCCCTACGAGCAGTACTTC
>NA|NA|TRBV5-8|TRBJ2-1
CASSVDYHNEQFF
TGTGCCAGCAGCGTTGACTACCACAATGAGCAGTTCTTC
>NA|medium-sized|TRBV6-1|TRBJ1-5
CATNLDGRQPQHF
TGTGCCACCAATCTGGACGGCAGGCAGCCCCAGCATTTT
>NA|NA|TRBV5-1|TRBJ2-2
CASSLRQGGYTGELFF
TGCGCCAGCAGCTTAAGGCAGGGGGGCTACACCGGGGAGCTGTTTTTT
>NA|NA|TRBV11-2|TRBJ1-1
CASSLSPGGSTEAFF
TGTGCCAGCAGCTTAAGTCCCGGGGGAAGCACTGAAGCTTTCTTT